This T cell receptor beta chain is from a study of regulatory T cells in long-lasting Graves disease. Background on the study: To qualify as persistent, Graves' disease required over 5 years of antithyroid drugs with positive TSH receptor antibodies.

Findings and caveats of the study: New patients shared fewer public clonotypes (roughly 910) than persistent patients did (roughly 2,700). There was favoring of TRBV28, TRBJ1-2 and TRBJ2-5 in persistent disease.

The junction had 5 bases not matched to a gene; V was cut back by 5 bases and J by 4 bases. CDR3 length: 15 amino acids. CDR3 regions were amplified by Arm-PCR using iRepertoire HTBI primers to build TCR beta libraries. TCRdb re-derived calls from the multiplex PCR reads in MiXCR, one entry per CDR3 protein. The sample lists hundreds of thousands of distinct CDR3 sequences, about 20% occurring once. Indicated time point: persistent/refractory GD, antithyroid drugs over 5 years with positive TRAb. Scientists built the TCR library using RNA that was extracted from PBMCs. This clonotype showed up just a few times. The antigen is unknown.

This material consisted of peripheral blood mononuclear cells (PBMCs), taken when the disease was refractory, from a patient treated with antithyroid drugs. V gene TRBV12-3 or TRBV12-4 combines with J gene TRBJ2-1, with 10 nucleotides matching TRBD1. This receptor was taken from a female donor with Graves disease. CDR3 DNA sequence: TGTGCCAGCAGTATAAGGACAGGGGGATACAATGAGCAGTTCTTC. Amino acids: CASSIRTGGYNEQFF.